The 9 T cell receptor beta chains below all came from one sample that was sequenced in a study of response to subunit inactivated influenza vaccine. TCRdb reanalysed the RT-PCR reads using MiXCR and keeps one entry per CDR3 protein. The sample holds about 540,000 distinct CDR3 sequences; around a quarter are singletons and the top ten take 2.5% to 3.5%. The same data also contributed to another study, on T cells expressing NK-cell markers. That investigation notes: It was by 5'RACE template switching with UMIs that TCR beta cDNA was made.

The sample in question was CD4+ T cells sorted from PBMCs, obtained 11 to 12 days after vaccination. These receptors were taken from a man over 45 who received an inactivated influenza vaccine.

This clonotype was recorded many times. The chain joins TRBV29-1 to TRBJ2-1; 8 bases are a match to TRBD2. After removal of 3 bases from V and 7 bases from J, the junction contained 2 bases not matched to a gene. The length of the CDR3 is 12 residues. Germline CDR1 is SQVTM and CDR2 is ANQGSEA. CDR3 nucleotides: TGCAGCGTTGACGGGAGGGCTAATGAGCAGTTCTTC. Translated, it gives CSVDGRANEQFF.

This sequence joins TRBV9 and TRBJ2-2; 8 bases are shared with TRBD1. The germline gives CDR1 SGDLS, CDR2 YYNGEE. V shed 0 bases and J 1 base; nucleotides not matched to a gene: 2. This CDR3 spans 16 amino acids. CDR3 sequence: CASSVGGTGNTGELFF. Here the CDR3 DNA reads TGTGCCAGCAGCGTAGGCGGGACAGGGAACACCGGGGAGCTGTTTTTT.

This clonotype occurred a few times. The CDR3 bases are TGTGCCAGCAGCAAGCTTCGGGAGAACACTGAAGCTTTCTTT. Protein product: CASSKLRENTEAFF. The chain has TRBV14 and TRBJ1-1; D ambiguous. Germline V gives CDR1 SGHDN, CDR2 FVKESK. The CDR3 has 14 amino acids. Trimming pared 5 bases from V and 1 base from J, leaving 11 bases between. The whole variable domain, remainder taken from reference TRBV14 and TRBJ1-1, is EAGVTQFPSHSVIEKGQTVTLRCDPISGHDNLYWYRRVMGKEIKFLLHFVKESKQDESGMPNNRFLAERTGGTYSTLKVQPAELEDSGVYFCASSKLRENTEAFFGQGTRLTVV.

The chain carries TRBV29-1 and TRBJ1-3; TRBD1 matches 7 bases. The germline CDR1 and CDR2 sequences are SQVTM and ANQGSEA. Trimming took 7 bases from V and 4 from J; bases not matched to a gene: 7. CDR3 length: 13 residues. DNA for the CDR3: TGCAGCGCACGACAGGGAGGAGGAAACACCATATATTTT. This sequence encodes CSARQGGGNTIYF.

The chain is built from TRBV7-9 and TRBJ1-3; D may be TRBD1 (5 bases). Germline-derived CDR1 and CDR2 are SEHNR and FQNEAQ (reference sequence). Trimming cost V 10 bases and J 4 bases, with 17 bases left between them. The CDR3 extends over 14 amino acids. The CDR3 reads CATPDTVSGNTIYF. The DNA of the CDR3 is TGTGCCACCCCGGACACTGTGTCAGGAAACACCATATATTTT.

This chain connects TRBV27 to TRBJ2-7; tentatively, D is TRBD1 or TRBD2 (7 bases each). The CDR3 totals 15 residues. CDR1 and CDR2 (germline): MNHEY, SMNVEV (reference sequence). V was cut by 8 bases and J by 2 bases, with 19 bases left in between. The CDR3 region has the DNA TGTGCCAGCTCAAGGGAGGGGGCGATGCCCTACGAGCAGTACTTC. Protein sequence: CASSREGAMPYEQYF.

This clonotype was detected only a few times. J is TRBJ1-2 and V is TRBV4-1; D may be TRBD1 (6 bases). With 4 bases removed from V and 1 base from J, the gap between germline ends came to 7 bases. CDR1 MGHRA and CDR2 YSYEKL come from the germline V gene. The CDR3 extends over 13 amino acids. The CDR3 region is CASSPRGNYGYTF. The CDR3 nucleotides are TGCGCCAGCAGCCCCAGGGGTAACTATGGCTACACCTTC.

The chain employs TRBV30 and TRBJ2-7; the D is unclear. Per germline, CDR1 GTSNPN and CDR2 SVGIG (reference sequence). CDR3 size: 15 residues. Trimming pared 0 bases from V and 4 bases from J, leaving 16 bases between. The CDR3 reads CAWSVKALKKYEQYF. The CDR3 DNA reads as TGTGCCTGGAGTGTAAAAGCCTTAAAAAAGTACGAGCAGTACTTC.

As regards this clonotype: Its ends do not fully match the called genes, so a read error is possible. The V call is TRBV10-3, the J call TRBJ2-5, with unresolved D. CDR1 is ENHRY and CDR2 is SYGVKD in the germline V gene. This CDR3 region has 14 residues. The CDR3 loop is CDISAKGNGETQYF. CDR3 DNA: TGTGACATCAGTGCTAAAGGGAATGGAGAGACCCAGTACTTC.